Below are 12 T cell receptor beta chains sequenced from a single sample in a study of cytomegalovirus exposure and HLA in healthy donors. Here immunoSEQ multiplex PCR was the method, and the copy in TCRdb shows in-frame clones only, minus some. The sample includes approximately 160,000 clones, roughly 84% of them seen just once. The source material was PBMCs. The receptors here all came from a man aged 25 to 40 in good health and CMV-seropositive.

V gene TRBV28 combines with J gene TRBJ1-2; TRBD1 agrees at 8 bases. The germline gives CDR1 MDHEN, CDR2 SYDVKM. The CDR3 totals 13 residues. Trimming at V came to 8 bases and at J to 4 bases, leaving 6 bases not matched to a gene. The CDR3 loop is CASDTGGAYGYTF. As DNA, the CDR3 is TGTGCCAGCGACACAGGGGGGGCCTATGGCTACACCTTC.

This CDR3 reads CASSETRTSGRVEQFF. The CDR3 nucleotides are TGTGCCAGCAGCGAAACCAGGACTAGCGGGAGGGTGGAGCAGTTCTTC. The chain combines TRBV6-4 with TRBJ2-1; 15 bases fit TRBD2. Germline CDR1 reads MRHNA; CDR2 reads SNTAGT. With V trimmed by 6 bases and J by 10 bases, 10 bases remained unmatched. The length of the CDR3 is 16 residues.

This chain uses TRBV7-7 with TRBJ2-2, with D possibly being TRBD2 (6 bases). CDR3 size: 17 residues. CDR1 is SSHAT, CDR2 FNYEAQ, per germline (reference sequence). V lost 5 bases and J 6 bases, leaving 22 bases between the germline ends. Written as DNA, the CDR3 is TGTGCCAGCAGCCAATCCGCGACGTCCCCGGGGGCCGGGGAGCTGTTTTTT. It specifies CASSQSATSPGAGELFF.

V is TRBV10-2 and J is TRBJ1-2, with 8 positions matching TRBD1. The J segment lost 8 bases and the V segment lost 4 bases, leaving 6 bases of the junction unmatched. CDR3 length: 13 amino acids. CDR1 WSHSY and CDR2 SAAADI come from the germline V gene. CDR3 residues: CASSVAGGGGYTF. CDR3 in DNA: TGCGCCAGCAGTGTCGCAGGGGGCGGCGGCTACACCTTC.

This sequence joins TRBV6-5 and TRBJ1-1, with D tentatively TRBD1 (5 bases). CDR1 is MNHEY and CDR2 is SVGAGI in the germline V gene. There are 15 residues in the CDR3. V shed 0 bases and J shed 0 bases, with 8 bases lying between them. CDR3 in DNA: TGTGCCAGCAGTTACTCGGGCAGGGTGAACACTGAAGCTTTCTTT. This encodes CASSYSGRVNTEAFF.

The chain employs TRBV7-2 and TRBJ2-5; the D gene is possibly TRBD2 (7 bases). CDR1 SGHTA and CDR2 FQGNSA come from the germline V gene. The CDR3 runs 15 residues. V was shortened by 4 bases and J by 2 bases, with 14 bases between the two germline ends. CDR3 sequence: CASSYPGGGQETQYF. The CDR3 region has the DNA TGTGCCAGCAGCTACCCGGGGGGCGGTCAAGAGACCCAGTACTTC.

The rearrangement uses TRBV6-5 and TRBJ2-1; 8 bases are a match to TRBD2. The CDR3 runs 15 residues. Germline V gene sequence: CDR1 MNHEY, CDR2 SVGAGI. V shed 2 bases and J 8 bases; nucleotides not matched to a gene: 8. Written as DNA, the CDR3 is TGTGCCAGCAGTTACGTCAGCGGGGGTGGTGATGAGCAGTTCTTC. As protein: CASSYVSGGGDEQFF.

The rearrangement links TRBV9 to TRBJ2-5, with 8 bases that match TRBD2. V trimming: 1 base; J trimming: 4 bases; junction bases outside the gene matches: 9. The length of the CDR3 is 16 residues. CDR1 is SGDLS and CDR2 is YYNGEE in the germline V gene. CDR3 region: CASSVWNGGAGETQYF. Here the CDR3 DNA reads TGTGCCAGCAGCGTATGGAACGGGGGGGCCGGAGAGACCCAGTACTTC.

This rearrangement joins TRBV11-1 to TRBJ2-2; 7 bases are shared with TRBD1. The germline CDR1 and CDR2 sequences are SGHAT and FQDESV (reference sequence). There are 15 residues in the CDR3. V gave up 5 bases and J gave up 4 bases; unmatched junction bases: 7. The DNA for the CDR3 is TGTGCCAGCAGCCCGAGACAGGGTGTCACCGGGGAGCTGTTTTTT. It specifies CASSPRQGVTGELFF.

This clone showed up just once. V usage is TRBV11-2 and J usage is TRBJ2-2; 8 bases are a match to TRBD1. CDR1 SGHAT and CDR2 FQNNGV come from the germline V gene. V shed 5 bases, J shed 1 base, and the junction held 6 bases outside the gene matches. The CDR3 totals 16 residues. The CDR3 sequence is CASSPAGQGNTGELFF. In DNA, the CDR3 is TGTGCCAGCAGCCCCGCAGGACAGGGGAACACCGGGGAGCTGTTTTTT.

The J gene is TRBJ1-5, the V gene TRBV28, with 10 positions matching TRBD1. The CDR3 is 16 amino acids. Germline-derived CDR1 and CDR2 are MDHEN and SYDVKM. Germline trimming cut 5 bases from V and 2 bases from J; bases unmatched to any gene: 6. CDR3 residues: CASSPAGTGGNQPQHF. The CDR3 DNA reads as TGTGCCAGCAGTCCAGCCGGGACAGGGGGCAATCAGCCCCAGCATTTT.

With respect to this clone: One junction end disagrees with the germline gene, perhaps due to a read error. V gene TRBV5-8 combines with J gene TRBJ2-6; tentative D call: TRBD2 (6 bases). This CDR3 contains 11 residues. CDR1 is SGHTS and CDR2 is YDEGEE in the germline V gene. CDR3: CASSFTGTLAF. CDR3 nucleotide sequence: TGTGCCAGCAGCTTCACCGGGACTCTGGCTTTC.